The T cell receptor (beta chain) under discussion was sequenced for a study of T-cell reconstitution after alpha-beta-depleted transplantation in children. Unique molecular identifiers featured in how the TCRbeta library was prepared. TCRdb used MiXCR to reprocess the PCR reads, holding one entry per CDR3 protein. The table has roughly 280,000 distinct CDR3 sequences, roughly 10% seen once. V lost 4 bases to trimming and J lost 9 bases; unmatched junction nucleotides: 14. This CDR3 has 16 residues. Germline values: CDR1 SGHVS, CDR2 FNYEAQ. This clonotype was observed at least ten times. This TCR was sampled from a male patient aged 2 to 10 who had a stem cell transplant for chronic granulomatous disease, so the T cells may come from the graft donor. Material: peripheral blood, obtained 180 days after TCRalphabeta/CD19-depleted stem cell transplant. The chain uses TRBV7-6 and TRBJ2-1; 8 bases align to TRBD2. The CDR3 is CASSSIAGPTPGEQFF. CDR3 nucleotides: TGTGCCAGCAGCTCTATAGCGGGACCGACCCCCGGTGAGCAGTTCTTC.